These 13 T cell receptor beta chains came from one sample sequenced in a study of blood T cell repertoires in COVID-19. The data were produced by immunoSEQ multiplex PCR, yet TCRdb's version contains in-frame clones alone and is incomplete. The sample has about 68,000 clones, 85% seen once; the top ten hold more than 20%. Sequences were obtained from peripheral blood. All receptors come from a man between 50 and 59 years old with acute or convalescent COVID-19.

The chain links TRBV9 to TRBJ1-3, with D possibly matching TRBD1 (6 bases). CDR1 and CDR2 (germline): SGDLS, YYNGEE. The CDR3 is 15 residues long. V was shortened by 4 bases and J by 0 bases, with 11 bases between the two germline ends. Written as DNA, the CDR3 is TGTGCCAGCAGCTCCGGACAGTCCTCTGGAAACACCATATATTTT. Translating gives CASSSGQSSGNTIYF.

J is TRBJ2-5 and V is TRBV14; the D gene is possibly TRBD2 (5 bases). The CDR3 spans 15 residues. CDR1 and CDR2 from the germline V gene are SGHDN and FVKESK. The ends were cut back, 4 bases at V and 2 bases at J, with 14 bases in the middle. CDR3: CASSPEVDHQETQYF. In nucleotides, the CDR3 is TGTGCCAGCAGCCCGGAGGTGGACCATCAAGAGACCCAGTACTTC.

This chain links TRBV9 with TRBJ1-3, with 7 bases aligning to TRBD1. The germline CDR1 and CDR2 sequences are SGDLS and YYNGEE. Trimming took 0 bases from V and 5 from J; bases not matched to a gene: 8. The CDR3 consists of 16 residues. CDR3 region: CASSVDLGGPRNTIYF. The CDR3 coding sequence is TGTGCCAGCAGCGTAGATCTAGGGGGCCCTCGAAACACCATATATTTT.

The CDR3 DNA sequence: TGCGCCAGCAGCTTGGCCCAGTTCTTGAACACTGAAGCTTTCTTT. This translates into CASSLAQFLNTEAFF. The genes are TRBV5-1 and TRBJ1-1; D gene ambiguous. The CDR3 length is 15 residues. V was cut by 0 bases and J by 0 bases, with 9 bases left in between. Germline-derived CDR1 and CDR2 are SGHRS and YFSETQ.

This clone was seen a few times. The chain recombines TRBV4-1 with TRBJ1-1; tentatively, D is TRBD1 (6 bases). Germline V gene data show CDR1 as MGHRA and CDR2 as YSYEKL. The CDR3 spans 15 residues. V was pared by 0 bases and J by 11 bases, with 19 bases between. The CDR3 DNA reads as TGCGCCAGCAGCCAAGAAGGCCGGGACACCCCCAGGGCTTTCTTT. Translation: CASSQEGRDTPRAFF.

V gene TRBV18 combines with J gene TRBJ2-1; perhaps TRBD2 as D (10 bases). This CDR3 is 17 amino acids long. Germline loops: CDR1 KGHSH, CDR2 LQKENI. Between the trimmed V and J ends, which lost 3 bases and 8 bases, there was a span of 23 bases. The CDR3 DNA sequence: TGTGCCAGCTCACCGGGACAGGGAACTAGCGGGGCCCATGAGCAGTTCTTC. Protein sequence: CASSPGQGTSGAHEQFF. Full variable domain (rest looked up from reference TRBV18 and TRBJ2-1): NAGVMQNPRHLVRRRGQEARLRCSPMKGHSHVYWYRQLPEEGLKFMVYLQKENIIDESGMPKERFSAEFPKEGPSILRIQQVVRGDSAAYFCASSPGQGTSGAHEQFFGPGTRLTVL.

To note about this clone: The germline gene is not matched at one end of the junction; a read error may be the cause. This chain connects TRBV14 to TRBJ2-1, with 8 bases matching TRBD2. The CDR3 sequence is 15 residues long. In germline, CDR1 is SGHDN, CDR2 FVKESK. Here the CDR3 reads CASSPRRTSYDEQFF. The CDR3 DNA reads TGTGCCAGCAGCCCCCGCCGGACTAGCTACGATGAGCAGTTCTTC.

The chain joins TRBV27 to TRBJ1-1; no definite D call. This CDR3 region has 14 residues. Germline V gene lookup returns CDR1 MNHEY and CDR2 SMNVEV (reference sequence). V dropped 3 bases and J dropped 0 bases, with 8 bases sitting between them. CDR3: CASSLTNLNTEAFF. The DNA for the CDR3 is TGTGCCAGCAGTTTGACAAATTTGAACACTGAAGCTTTCTTT.

This rearrangement joins TRBV25-1 to TRBJ2-5; possibly TRBD2 for D (5 bases). CDR1 and CDR2 from the germline V gene are MGHDK and SYGVNS. The CDR3 has 16 amino acids. V lost 7 bases, J lost 3 bases, and 21 bases lay in between. As DNA, the CDR3 is TGTGCCAGCAACTTAAGGGAACAGCCCGGGGAAGAGACCCAGTACTTC. Its protein is CASNLREQPGEETQYF.

The V and J genes are TRBV7-3 and TRBJ2-3, with D possibly being TRBD2 (6 bases). The V gene's germline CDR1 is SGHTA and CDR2 FQGTGA. This CDR3 contains 16 residues. Trimming took off 2 bases at V and 0 bases at J, with 12 bases between the two ends. CDR3 amino acids: CASSLGGGASTDTQYF. Written as DNA, the CDR3 is TGTGCCAGCAGCTTAGGAGGCGGGGCAAGCACAGATACGCAGTATTTT.

The chain uses TRBV5-7 and TRBJ2-5; a weak D match, TRBD1 (6 bases). TRBV5-7 is marked as an open reading frame, function uncertain. The CDR3 loop spans 14 amino acids. V lost 9 bases to trimming and J lost 2 bases, with 17 bases between them. The CDR3 DNA is TGTGCCACCAGTTCCTCAAGGGGGCAAGAGACCCAGTACTTC. Translated, it gives CATSSSRGQETQYF.

J is TRBJ1-3 and V is TRBV7-3; D is undetermined. The V gene's germline CDR1 is SGHTA and CDR2 FQGTGA. Trimming took off 3 bases at V and 8 bases at J, with 11 bases between the two ends. This CDR3 comprises 13 residues. The CDR3 DNA reads as TGTGCCAGCAGCTTGAGCCCCGGGGACACCATATATTTT. Amino acids: CASSLSPGDTIYF.

This clone was recorded once. The CDR3 is CASSPRPHEQYF. The CDR3 bases are TGTGCCAGCTCACCACGGCCTCACGAGCAGTACTTC. The chain employs TRBV18 and TRBJ2-7; D unresolved. The CDR3 extends over 12 amino acids. V was pared by 1 base and J by 5 bases, with 6 bases between. Germline-derived CDR1 and CDR2 are KGHSH and LQKENI. Complete variable domain (other parts from reference TRBV18 and TRBJ2-7): NAGVMQNPRHLVRRRGQEARLRCSPMKGHSHVYWYRQLPEEGLKFMVYLQKENIIDESGMPKERFSAEFPKEGPSILRIQQVVRGDSAAYFCASSPRPHEQYFGPGTRLTVT.